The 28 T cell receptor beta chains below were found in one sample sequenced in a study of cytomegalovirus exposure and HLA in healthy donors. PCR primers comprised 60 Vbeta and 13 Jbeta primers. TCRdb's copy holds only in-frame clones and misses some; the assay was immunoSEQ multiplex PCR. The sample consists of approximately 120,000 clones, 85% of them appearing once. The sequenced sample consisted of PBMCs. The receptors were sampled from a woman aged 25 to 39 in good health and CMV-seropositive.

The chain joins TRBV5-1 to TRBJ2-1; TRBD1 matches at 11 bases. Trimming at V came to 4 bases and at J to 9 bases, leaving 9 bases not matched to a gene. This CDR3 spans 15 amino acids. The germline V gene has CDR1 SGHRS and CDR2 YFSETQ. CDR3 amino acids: CASSEGQGDGGEQFF. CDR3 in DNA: TGCGCCAGCAGCGAGGGACAGGGGGACGGTGGTGAGCAGTTCTTC.

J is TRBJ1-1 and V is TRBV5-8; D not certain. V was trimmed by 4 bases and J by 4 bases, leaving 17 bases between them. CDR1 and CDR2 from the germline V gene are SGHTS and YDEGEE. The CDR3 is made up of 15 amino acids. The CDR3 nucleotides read TGTGCCAGCAGCGCCCAGCCTCTCCCGGGCACTGAAGCTTTCTTT. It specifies CASSAQPLPGTEAFF. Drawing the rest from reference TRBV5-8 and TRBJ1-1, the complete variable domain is EAGVTQSPTHLIKTRGQQATLRCSPISGHTSVYWYQQALGLGLQFLLWYDEGEERNRGNFPPRFSGRQFPNYSSELNVNALELEDSALYLCASSAQPLPGTEAFFGQGTRLTVV.

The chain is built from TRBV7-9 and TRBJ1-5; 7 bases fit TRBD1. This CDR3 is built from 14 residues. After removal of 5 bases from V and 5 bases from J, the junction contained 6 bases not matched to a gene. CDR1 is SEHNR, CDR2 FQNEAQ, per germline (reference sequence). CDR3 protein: CASSPQGLDQPQHF. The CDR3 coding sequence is TGTGCCAGCAGCCCACAGGGGCTGGATCAGCCCCAGCATTTT.

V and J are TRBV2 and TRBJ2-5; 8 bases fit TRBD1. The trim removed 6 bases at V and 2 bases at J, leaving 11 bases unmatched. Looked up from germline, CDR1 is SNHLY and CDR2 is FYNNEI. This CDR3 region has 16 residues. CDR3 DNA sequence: TGTGCCAGCAGAGCCACCCGGGACAGGACTCAAGAGACCCAGTACTTC. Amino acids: CASRATRDRTQETQYF.

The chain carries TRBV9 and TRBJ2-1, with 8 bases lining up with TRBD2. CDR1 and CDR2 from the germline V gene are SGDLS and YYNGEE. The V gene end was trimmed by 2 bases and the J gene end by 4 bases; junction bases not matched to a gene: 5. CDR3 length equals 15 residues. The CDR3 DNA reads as TGTGCCAGCAGCGTGGACGGGGGGGCTTACAATGAGCAGTTCTTC. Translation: CASSVDGGAYNEQFF.

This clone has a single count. CDR3 loop: CASSTDRPLAKNIQYF. The DNA of the CDR3 is TGTGCCAGTAGTACCGACAGGCCTTTAGCCAAAAACATTCAGTACTTC. This chain connects TRBV19 to TRBJ2-4, with D possibly TRBD1 on 6 matching bases. This CDR3 spans 16 amino acids. Germline CDR1 LNHDA, CDR2 SQIVND (reference sequence). With 4 bases removed from V and 0 bases from J, the gap between germline ends came to 13 bases.

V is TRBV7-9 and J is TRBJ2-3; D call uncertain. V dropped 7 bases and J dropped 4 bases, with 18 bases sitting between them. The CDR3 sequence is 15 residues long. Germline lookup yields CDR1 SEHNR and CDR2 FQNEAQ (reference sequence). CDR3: CASTDEEEWADTQYF. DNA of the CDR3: TGTGCCAGCACAGATGAGGAAGAGTGGGCAGATACGCAGTATTTT.

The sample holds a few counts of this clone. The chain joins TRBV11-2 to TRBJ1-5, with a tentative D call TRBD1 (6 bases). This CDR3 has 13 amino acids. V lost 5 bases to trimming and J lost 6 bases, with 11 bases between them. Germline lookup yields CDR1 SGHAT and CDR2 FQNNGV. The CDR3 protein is CASSPTGLQPQHF. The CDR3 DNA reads TGTGCCAGCAGCCCGACAGGCCTTCAGCCCCAGCATTTT.

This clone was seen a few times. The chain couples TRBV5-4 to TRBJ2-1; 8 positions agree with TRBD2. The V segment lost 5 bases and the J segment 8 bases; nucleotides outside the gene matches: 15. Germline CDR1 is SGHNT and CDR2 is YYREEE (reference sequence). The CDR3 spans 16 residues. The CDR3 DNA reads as TGTGCCAGCAGACCAGATTTGGGCGGGGGGCTGGATGAGCAGTTCTTC. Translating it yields CASRPDLGGGLDEQFF.

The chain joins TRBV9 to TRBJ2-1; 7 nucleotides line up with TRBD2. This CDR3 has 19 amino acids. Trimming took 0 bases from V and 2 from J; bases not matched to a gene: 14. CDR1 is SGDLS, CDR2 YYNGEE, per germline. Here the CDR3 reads CASSVVPLSAGPPYNEQFF. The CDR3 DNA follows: TGTGCCAGCAGCGTAGTCCCCTTGTCAGCGGGGCCTCCCTACAATGAGCAGTTCTTC.

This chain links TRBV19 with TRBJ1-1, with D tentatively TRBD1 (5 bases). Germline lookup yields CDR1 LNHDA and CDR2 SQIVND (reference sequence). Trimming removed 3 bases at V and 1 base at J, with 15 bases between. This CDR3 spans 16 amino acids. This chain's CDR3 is CASSMRWGDSNTEAFF. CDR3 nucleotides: TGTGCCAGTAGTATGAGGTGGGGGGACTCGAACACTGAAGCTTTCTTT.

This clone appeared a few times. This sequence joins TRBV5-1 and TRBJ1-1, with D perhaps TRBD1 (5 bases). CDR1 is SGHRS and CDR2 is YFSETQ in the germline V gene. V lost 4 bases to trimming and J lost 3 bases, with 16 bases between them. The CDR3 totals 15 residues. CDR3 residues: CASSGGGAPHTEAFF. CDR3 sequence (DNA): TGCGCCAGCAGCGGGGGAGGGGCTCCCCACACTGAAGCTTTCTTT. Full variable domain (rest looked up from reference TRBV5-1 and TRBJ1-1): KAGVTQTPRYLIKTRGQQVTLSCSPISGHRSVSWYQQTPGQGLQFLFEYFSETQRNKGNFPGRFSGRQFSNSRSEMNVSTLELGDSALYLCASSGGGAPHTEAFFGQGTRLTVV.

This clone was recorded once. In DNA, the CDR3 is TGTGCCAGCAGCCTAAATGAAAAACTGTTTTTT. It codes for CASSLNEKLFF. The rearrangement joins TRBV5-6 to TRBJ1-4; D not certain. Germline-derived CDR1 and CDR2 are SGHDT and YYEEEE. Trimming took off 4 bases at V and 5 bases at J, with 3 bases between the two ends. The CDR3 is made up of 11 amino acids.

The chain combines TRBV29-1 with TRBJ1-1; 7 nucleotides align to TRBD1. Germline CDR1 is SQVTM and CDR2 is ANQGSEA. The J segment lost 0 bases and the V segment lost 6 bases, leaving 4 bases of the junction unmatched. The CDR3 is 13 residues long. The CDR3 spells CSVVRGMNTEAFF. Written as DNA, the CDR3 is TGCAGCGTCGTCAGGGGGATGAACACTGAAGCTTTCTTT.

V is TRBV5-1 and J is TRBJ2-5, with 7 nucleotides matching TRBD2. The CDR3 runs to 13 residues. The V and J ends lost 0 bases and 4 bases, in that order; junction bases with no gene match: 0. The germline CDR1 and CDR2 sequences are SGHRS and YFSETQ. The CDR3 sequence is CASSLGEGETQYF. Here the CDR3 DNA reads TGCGCCAGCAGCTTGGGGGAGGGAGAGACCCAGTACTTC.

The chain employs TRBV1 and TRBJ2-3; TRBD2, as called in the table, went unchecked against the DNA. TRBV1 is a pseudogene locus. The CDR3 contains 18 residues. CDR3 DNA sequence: TGCACCAGCAGCCAAGTGCGGACGGGCGGGGGTCCCACAGATACGCAGTATTTT. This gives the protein CTSSQVRTGGGPTDTQYF.

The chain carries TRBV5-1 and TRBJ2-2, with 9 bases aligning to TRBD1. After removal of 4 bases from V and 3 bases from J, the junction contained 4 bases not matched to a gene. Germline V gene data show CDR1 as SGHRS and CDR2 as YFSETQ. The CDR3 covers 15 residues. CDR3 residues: CASSPDRGDTGELFF. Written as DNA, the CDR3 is TGCGCCAGCAGCCCGGACAGGGGCGACACCGGGGAGCTGTTTTTT.

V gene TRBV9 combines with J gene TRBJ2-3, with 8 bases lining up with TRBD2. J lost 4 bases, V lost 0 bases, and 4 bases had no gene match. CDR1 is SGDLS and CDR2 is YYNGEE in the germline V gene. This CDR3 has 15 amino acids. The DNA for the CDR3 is TGTGCCAGCAGCGTAGCCCCCGGGAGGGCAGATACGCAGTATTTT. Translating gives CASSVAPGRADTQYF.

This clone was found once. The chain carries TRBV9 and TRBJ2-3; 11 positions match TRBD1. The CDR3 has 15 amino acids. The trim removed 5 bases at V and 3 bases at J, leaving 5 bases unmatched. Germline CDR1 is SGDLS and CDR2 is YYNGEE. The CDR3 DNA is TGTGCCAGCAGTACCGGGACAGGGGGGACAGATACGCAGTATTTT. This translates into CASSTGTGGTDTQYF.

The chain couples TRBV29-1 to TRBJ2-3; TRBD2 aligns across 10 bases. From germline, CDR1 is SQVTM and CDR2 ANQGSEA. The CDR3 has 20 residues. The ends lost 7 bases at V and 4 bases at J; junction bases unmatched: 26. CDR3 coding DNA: TGCAGCGCTCGCCCCACGTCCACTGGCTTAGCGGGGGGAGGGGCAGATACGCAGTATTTT. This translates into CSARPTSTGLAGGGADTQYF.

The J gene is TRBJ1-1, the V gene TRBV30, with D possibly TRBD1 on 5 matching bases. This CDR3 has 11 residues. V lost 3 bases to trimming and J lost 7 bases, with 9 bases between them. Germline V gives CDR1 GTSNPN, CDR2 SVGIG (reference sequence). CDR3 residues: CAWSPTGEAFF. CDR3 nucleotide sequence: TGTGCCTGGAGCCCCACAGGTGAAGCTTTCTTT.

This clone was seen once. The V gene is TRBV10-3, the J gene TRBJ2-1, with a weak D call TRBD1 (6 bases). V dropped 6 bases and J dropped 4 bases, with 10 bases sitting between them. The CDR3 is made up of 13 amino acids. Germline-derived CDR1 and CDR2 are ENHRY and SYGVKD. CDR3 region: CAISSDSYNEQFF. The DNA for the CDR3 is TGTGCCATCAGCTCGGACAGTTACAATGAGCAGTTCTTC.

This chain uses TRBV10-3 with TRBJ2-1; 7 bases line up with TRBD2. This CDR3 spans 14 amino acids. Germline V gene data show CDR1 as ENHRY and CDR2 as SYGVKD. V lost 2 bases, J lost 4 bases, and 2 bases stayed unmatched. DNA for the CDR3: TGTGCCATCAGTGAGCTGGGGGGGTACAATGAGCAGTTCTTC. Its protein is CAISELGGYNEQFF.

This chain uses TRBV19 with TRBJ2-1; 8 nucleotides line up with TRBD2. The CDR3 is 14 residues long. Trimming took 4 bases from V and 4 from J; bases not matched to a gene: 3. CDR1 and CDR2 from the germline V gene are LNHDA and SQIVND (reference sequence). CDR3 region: CASSTSGRYNEQFF. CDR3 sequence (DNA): TGTGCCAGTAGTACTAGCGGGCGTTACAATGAGCAGTTCTTC.

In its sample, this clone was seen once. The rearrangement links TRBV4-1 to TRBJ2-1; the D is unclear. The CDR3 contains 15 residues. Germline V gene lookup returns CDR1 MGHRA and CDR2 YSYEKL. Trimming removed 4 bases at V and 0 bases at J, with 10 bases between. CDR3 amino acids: CASSREESSYNEQFF. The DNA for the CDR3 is TGCGCCAGCAGCCGCGAAGAGAGCTCCTACAATGAGCAGTTCTTC.

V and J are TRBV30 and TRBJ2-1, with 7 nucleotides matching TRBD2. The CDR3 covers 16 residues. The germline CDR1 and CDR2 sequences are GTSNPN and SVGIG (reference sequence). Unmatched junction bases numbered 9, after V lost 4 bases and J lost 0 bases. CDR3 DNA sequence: TGTGCCTGGACCCCTCTAGCGGCGAGCTCCTACAATGAGCAGTTCTTC. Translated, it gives CAWTPLAASSYNEQFF.

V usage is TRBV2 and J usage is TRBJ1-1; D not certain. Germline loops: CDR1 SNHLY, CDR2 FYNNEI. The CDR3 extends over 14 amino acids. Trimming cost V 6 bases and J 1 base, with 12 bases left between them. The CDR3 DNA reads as TGTGCCAGCAGCTCCATGCCGGGGAACACTGAAGCTTTCTTT. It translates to CASSSMPGNTEAFF.

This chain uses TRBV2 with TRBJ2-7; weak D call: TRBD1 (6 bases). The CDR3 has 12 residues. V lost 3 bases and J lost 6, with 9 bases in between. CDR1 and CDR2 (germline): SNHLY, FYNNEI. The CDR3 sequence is CASSEWGREQYF. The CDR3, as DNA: TGTGCCAGCAGTGAGTGGGGGCGCGAGCAGTACTTC.